The 20 T cell receptor beta chains listed next were all sequenced from one sample in a study of spatial heterogeneity in lung cancer. TCRdb recomputed calls from the 5' RACE reads with MiXCR, one row per CDR3 protein. The data hold around 92,000 distinct CDR3 sequences, with 10% to 15% observed a single time. Regarding time point: sample taken at primary tumor resection. The source was PBMCs, collected at surgery. The receptors originated from a male donor with early-stage non-small cell lung cancer.

A few counts support this clonotype. The chain recombines TRBV6-6 with TRBJ1-4, with TRBD1 matching over 8 bases. CDR1 is MNHNY and CDR2 is SVGAGI in the germline V gene (reference sequence). The CDR3 extends over 15 amino acids. The ends lost 2 bases at V and 1 base at J; junction bases unmatched: 0. CDR3 bases: TGTGCCAGCAGTTACGGACAGGGAACTAATGAAAAACTGTTTTTT. Residues: CASSYGQGTNEKLFF.

This clonotype showed up many times. V gene TRBV10-3 combines with J gene TRBJ1-1; possible D gene TRBD1, 5 bases. The V gene's germline CDR1 is ENHRY and CDR2 SYGVKD. The CDR3 contains 14 residues. V was shortened by 8 bases and J by 7 bases, with 20 bases between the two germline ends. CDR3 bases: TGTGCCATCTCTGAATGGGACCAGAGCCGTGAAGCTTTCTTT. It specifies CAISEWDQSREAFF.

The chain recombines TRBV28 with TRBJ2-1, with D perhaps matching TRBD2 (6 bases). The CDR3 length is 15 residues. V shed 3 bases and J shed 5 bases, with 14 bases lying between them. The V gene's germline CDR1 is MDHEN and CDR2 SYDVKM. DNA for the CDR3: TGTGCCAGCAGTTTGGGCGGGAAACGAAACAATGAGCAGTTCTTC. Translating it yields CASSLGGKRNNEQFF.

This clonotype was detected only a few times. This chain connects TRBV20-1 to TRBJ2-7; maybe TRBD1 (5 bases). Trimming stripped 1 base from V and 5 bases from J, with 18 bases between. The CDR3 spans 15 residues. Looked up from germline, CDR1 is DFQATT and CDR2 is SNEGSKA (reference sequence). This CDR3 reads CSARVSGQGTHEQYF. The CDR3 nucleotides are TGCAGTGCTAGAGTTTCTGGGCAGGGTACCCACGAGCAGTACTTC.

The rearrangement uses TRBV7-8 and TRBJ2-5; 8 bases align to TRBD2. Germline V gene data show CDR1 as SGHVS and CDR2 as FQNEAQ. V lost 1 base and J lost 2; bases outside the gene matches: 6. This CDR3 is 16 amino acids long. CDR3 protein: CASSLEISSGQETQYF. CDR3 sequence (DNA): TGTGCCAGCAGCTTAGAGATTTCTAGCGGGCAAGAGACCCAGTACTTC.

This clonotype was recorded a few times. The chain employs TRBV4-3 and TRBJ2-5; D uncertain. The ends were cut back, 3 bases at V and 2 bases at J, with 7 bases in the middle. This CDR3 is built from 13 residues. Germline lookup yields CDR1 LGHNA and CDR2 YSLEER. The CDR3 reads CASSQAPQETQYF. Here the CDR3 DNA reads TGCGCCAGCAGCCAGGCCCCTCAAGAGACCCAGTACTTC.

This chain uses TRBV20-1 with TRBJ1-2; D is uncertain. The V end was cut by 7 bases, the J end by 1 base, with 22 bases between. CDR3 size: 16 residues. In germline, CDR1 is DFQATT, CDR2 SNEGSKA (reference sequence). The CDR3 nucleotides are TGCAGTGTAACAAACGCCCAGCGGGCCGATAACTATGGCTACACCTTC. The encoded protein is CSVTNAQRADNYGYTF.

This clonotype was picked up one time. V is TRBV7-9 and J is TRBJ2-7, with D unresolved. Trimming cost V 5 bases and J 4 bases, with 12 bases left between them. Germline V CDR1 and CDR2: SEHNR, FQNEAQ (reference sequence). The CDR3 covers 13 residues. The CDR3 loop is CASSRPPKYEQYF. CDR3 nucleotides: TGTGCCAGCAGCCGACCCCCGAAATACGAGCAGTACTTC.

The table lists this clonotype with many counts. This chain uses TRBV7-8 with TRBJ2-3, with 11 bases fitting TRBD2. Germline CDR1 reads SGHVS; CDR2 reads FQNEAQ. This CDR3 is 17 amino acids long. V shed 1 base and J 0 bases; nucleotides not matched to a gene: 3. The CDR3 DNA sequence: TGTGCCAGCAGCTTAGTCGCTAGCGGGAGGAGCACAGATACGCAGTATTTT. It encodes CASSLVASGRSTDTQYF.

Only a few counts were recorded for this clonotype. This chain links TRBV28 with TRBJ2-3, with D perhaps matching TRBD2 (6 bases). The CDR3 runs 13 residues. From germline, CDR1 is MDHEN and CDR2 SYDVKM. Trimming shortened V by 2 bases and J by 4 bases, and 7 bases separated the two germline ends. CDR3 in DNA: TGTGCCAGCAGTTTAGCGGGGCCAGATACGCAGTATTTT. This sequence encodes CASSLAGPDTQYF.

The V and J genes are TRBV6-1 and TRBJ2-3; D gene uncertain. Germline CDR1 MNHNS, CDR2 SASEGT. V dropped 6 bases and J dropped 2 bases, with 12 bases sitting between them. CDR3 length equals 14 residues. The CDR3 DNA sequence: TGTGCCAGCAGACCCCCGGGTGACACAGATACGCAGTATTTT. This encodes CASRPPGDTDTQYF.

This clonotype was counted a few times. The chain couples TRBV6-2 or TRBV6-3 to TRBJ1-5, with a possible D match to TRBD1 (6 bases). This CDR3 spans 15 amino acids. The germline gives CDR1 MNHEY, CDR2 SVGEGT. V gave up 0 bases and J gave up 4 bases, with 10 bases separating them. CDR3 DNA sequence: TGTGCCAGCAGTTACTCCTCCAGGGGAAATCAGCCCCAGCATTTT. Its translation: CASSYSSRGNQPQHF.

The V call is TRBV6-2 or TRBV6-3, the J call TRBJ1-1; TRBD1 aligns across 7 bases. V dropped 6 bases and J dropped 11; count of bases not matched to a gene: 9. The CDR3 runs 12 residues. CDR1 and CDR2 (germline): MNHEY, SVGEGT. The CDR3 is CASRRTGGMAFF. The CDR3 DNA is TGTGCCAGCAGACGGACAGGAGGGATGGCTTTCTTT.

A few counts support this clonotype. The chain joins TRBV6-5 to TRBJ2-7; D could derive from TRBD1 or TRBD2 (5 bases each). The germline V gene encodes CDR1 MNHEY and CDR2 SVGAGI. The CDR3 covers 11 residues. V lost 6 bases and J lost 4, with 7 bases in between. CDR3 sequence (DNA): TGTGCCAGCAGGGGGGAGTACGAGCAGTACTTC. The encoded protein is CASRGEYEQYF.

This chain joins TRBV24-1 and TRBJ2-7; 7 positions agree with TRBD2. Per the germline V gene, CDR1 is KGHDR and CDR2 is SFDVKD. The CDR3 is 13 residues long. J gave up 5 bases and V 3 bases, and 3 bases lay outside the gene matches. Written as DNA, the CDR3 is TGTGCCACCAGTGATGCGGGAGCCCACGAGCAGTACTTC. Its translation is CATSDAGAHEQYF.

V gene TRBV6-5 combines with J gene TRBJ2-1, with D uncertain. The CDR3 runs 14 residues. CDR1 MNHEY and CDR2 SVGAGI come from the germline V gene. Trimming took 3 bases from V and 2 from J, leaving 8 bases between them. Here the CDR3 reads CASSYSSPYNEQFF. CDR3 bases: TGTGCCAGCAGTTATTCCAGCCCCTACAATGAGCAGTTCTTC.

This chain links TRBV5-4 with TRBJ2-1, with TRBD2 identical over 7 bases. CDR3 size: 15 residues. V shed 0 bases and J 0 bases; nucleotides not matched to a gene: 0. In germline, CDR1 is SGHNT, CDR2 YYREEE (reference sequence). The CDR3 here is CASSLGLASYNEQFF. The CDR3 DNA follows: TGTGCCAGCAGCTTGGGACTAGCCTCCTACAATGAGCAGTTCTTC.

The chain uses TRBV27 and TRBJ1-4, with TRBD1 matching 9 bases. The CDR3 consists of 14 residues. V was pared by 3 bases and J by 8 bases, with 4 bases of the junction left unmatched. Looked up from germline, CDR1 is MNHEY and CDR2 is SMNVEV (reference sequence). CDR3 loop: CASSFAGQGEKLFF. The CDR3 coding sequence is TGTGCCAGCAGTTTTGCGGGACAGGGCGAAAAACTGTTTTTT.

This rearrangement joins TRBV7-2 to TRBJ2-3, with 9 bases identical to TRBD2. The CDR3 consists of 15 residues. Germline V gene data show CDR1 as SGHTA and CDR2 as FQGNSA. V gave up 8 bases and J gave up 6 bases; unmatched junction bases: 12. The DNA of the CDR3 is TGTGCCAGCCTGGGCCTAGCGGGGCGGGGGGATACGCAGTATTTT. Translated: CASLGLAGRGDTQYF.

This clonotype appeared a few times. This chain connects TRBV6-6 to TRBJ2-5, with D perhaps TRBD1 (6 bases). The CDR3 runs to 13 residues. The ends were cut back, 2 bases at V and 5 bases at J, with 9 bases in the middle. The germline CDR1 and CDR2 sequences are MNHNY and SVGAGI (reference sequence). CDR3 region: CASSYTGLETQYF. CDR3 coding DNA: TGTGCCAGCAGTTACACAGGGCTGGAGACCCAGTACTTC.